This TCR beta chain was identified during a study of cytomegalovirus exposure and HLA in healthy donors. V dropped 3 bases and J dropped 9; count of bases not matched to a gene: 9. Germline V gives CDR1 SGDLS, CDR2 YYNGEE. The CDR3 has 14 residues. The PCR contained 60 Vbeta and 13 Jbeta primers. Libraries were prepared by immunoSEQ multiplex PCR; TCRdb keeps only in-frame clonotypes and omits some of them. The data hold fewer than 200,000 clones, with approximately 80% observed a single time. The TCR sequence derives from a woman aged 18-29 years in good health and CMV-seronegative. Sequencing used PBMCs. The chain carries TRBV9 and TRBJ1-5, with 7 bases lining up with TRBD1. The CDR3 sequence: CASSAGTVSLPQHF. The CDR3 nucleotides read TGTGCCAGCAGCGCCGGGACAGTGTCTCTGCCCCAGCATTTT.